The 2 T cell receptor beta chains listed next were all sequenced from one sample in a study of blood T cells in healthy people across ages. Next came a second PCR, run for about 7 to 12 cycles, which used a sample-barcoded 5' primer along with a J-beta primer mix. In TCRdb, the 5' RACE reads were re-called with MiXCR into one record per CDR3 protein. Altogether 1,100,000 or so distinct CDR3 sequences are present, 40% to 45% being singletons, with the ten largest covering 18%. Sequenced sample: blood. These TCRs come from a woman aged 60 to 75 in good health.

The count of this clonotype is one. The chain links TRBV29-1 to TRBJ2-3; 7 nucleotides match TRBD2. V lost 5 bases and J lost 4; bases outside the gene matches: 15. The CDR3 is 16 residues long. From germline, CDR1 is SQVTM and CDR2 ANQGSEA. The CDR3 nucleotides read TGCAGCGTTCCCCCGCATGCGGGAGCTAGCGCAGATACGCAGTATTTT. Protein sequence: CSVPPHAGASADTQYF.

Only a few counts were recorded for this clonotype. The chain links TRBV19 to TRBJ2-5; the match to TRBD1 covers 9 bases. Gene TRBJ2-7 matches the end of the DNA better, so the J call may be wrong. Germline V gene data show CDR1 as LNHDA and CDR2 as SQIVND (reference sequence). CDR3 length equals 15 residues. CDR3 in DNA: TGTGCCAGTAGCGATCAACCGGGACAGGGTTACGAGCAGTACTTC. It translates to CASSDQPGQGYEQYF.